This T cell receptor (beta chain) was identified during a study of blood T cell repertoires in COVID-19. At the level of the study: T cells, B-cell-depleted T cells, or PBMCs supplied cDNA or gDNA.

Per the germline V gene, CDR1 is SGHAT and CDR2 is FQNNGV. Trimming stripped 3 bases from V and 2 bases from J, with 13 bases between. This CDR3 contains 15 residues. Cohorts were based on clinical histories the participants reported. In the source study's methods: Amplification of reference gene primers was used by the study to estimate nucleated cell counts. The repertoire was sequenced with immunoSEQ multiplex PCR; TCRdb's copy has only in-frame clones and lacks some. The D gene and trimming were derived from the DNA, and the V and J assignments and clone size from that table. Among fewer than 600,000 clones listed, over 75% were seen once.

This clonotype originated in a woman in her thirties or forties who had recovered from COVID-19. Sequencing used PBMCs or T cells enriched from blood (not recorded which). The chain combines TRBV11-2 with TRBJ1-2, with D possibly matching TRBD1 (5 bases). CDR3 DNA sequence: TGTGCCAGCAGCTTGTTTTGGGGCGGAAACTATGGCTACACCTTC. This codes for CASSLFWGGNYGYTF. Complete variable domain (other parts from reference TRBV11-2 and TRBJ1-2): EAGVAQSPRYKIIEKRQSVAFWCNPISGHATLYWYQQILGQGPKLLIQFQNNGVVDDSQLPKDRFSAERLKGVDSTLKIQPAKLEDSAVYLCASSLFWGGNYGYTFGSGTRLTVV.